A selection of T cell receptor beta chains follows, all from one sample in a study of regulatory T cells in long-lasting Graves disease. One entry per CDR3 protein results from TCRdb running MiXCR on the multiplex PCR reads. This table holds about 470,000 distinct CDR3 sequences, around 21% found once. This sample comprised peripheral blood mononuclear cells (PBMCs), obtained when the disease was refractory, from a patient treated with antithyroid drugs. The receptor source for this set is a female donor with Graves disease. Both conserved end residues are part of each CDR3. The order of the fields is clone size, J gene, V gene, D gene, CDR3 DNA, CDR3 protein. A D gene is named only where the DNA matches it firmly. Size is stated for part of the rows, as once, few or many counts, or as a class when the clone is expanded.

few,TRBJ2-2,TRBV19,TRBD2,TGTGCCAGTAGCCGCGGACTAGCGGGAATCACCGGGGAGCTGTTTTTT,CASSRGLAGITGELFF
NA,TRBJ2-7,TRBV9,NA,TGTGCCAGCAGCGTAGAGGAGGGGGTCTACGAGCAGTACTTC,CASSVEEGVYEQYF
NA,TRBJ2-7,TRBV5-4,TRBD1,TGTGCCAGCAGTTTTGGTGGGACAGGGGGACTCGAGCAGTACTTC,CASSFGGTGGLEQYF
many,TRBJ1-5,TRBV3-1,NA,TGTGCCAGCAGCTTTCTCGACCGGGGGGGGGTACAGCCCCAGCATTTT,CASSFLDRGGVQPQHF
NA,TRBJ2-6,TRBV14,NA,TGTGCCAGCAGCCAAGATATGGGACCCGGGGCCAACGTCCTGACTTTC,CASSQDMGPGANVLTF
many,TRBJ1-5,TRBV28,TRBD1,TGTGCCAGCAGTCCCCGGACAGGGGGCGCATCGAGCAATCAGCCCCAGCATTTT,CASSPRTGGASSNQPQHF
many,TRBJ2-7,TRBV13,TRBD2,TGTGCCAGCAGCGGACGACTAGCGGGAGGGCCCTACGAGCAGTACTTC,CASSGRLAGGPYEQYF
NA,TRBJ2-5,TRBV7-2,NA,TGTGCCAGCAGGGGTCGAGCCCGGGAGACCCAGTACTTC,CASRGRARETQYF
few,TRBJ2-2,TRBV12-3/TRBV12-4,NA,TGTGCCAGCAGTTTGATCCCCCTACTAGTCCCCGGGGAGCTGTTTTTT,CASSLIPLLVPGELFF
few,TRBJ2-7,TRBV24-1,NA,TGTGCCACCAGTGATGGACCGTTCTACGAGCAGTACTTC,CATSDGPFYEQYF
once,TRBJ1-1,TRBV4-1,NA,TGCGCCAGCAGCCAAGAGTCTCAAGGTGGGCGAGTCACTGAAGCTTTCTTT,CASSQESQGGRVTEAFF
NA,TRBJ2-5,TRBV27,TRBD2,TGTGCCAGCAGTAACCCCCTCGGGGGGAAAGAGACCCAGTACTTC,CASSNPLGGKETQYF
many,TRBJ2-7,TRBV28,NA,TGTGCCAGCAGTCAAGGGGCACCAAGACTAGTCTACGAGCAGTACTTC,CASSQGAPRLVYEQYF
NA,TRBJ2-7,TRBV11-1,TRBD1,TGTGCCAGCAGTTACTCGACCCGAGGGGGGACAGGCCCTCGATCCAACTACGAGCAGTACTTC,CASSYSTRGGTGPRSNYEQYF
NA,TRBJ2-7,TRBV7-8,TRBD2,TGTGCCAGCAGCTTAGCGGCGGGAGGGAATTACGAGCAGTACTTC,CASSLAAGGNYEQYF
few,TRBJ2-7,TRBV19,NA,TGTGCCACTTCAGCGGGCAGCGCCTACGAGCAGTACTTC,CATSAGSAYEQYF